This TCR beta chain was recovered during a study of molecular identifiers for immune sequencing clone quantification. Study-wide context: RNA, taken in replicates from around 20,000 or 100,000 naive CD8 cells, was split five ways, with four sequenced.

Looked up from germline, CDR1 is SGHVS and CDR2 is FQNEAQ. The CDR3 extends over 17 amino acids. V was pared by 2 bases and J by 6 bases, with 21 bases between. This clonotype came up many times. Via MiXCR, TCRdb re-called the PCR reads, giving one row per CDR3 protein. The sample carries approximately 590,000 distinct CDR3 sequences, about 25% recorded once. The receptor was isolated from a human donor in good health. Some libraries in this study had Jurkat cell RNA spiked in. The V gene is TRBV7-8, the J gene TRBJ2-3, with D possibly TRBD2 on 5 matching bases. Sequencing input: naive CD8+ T cells from blood, with Jurkat cell RNA spiked in. Indicated subset: FACS-sorted CD8+CD4-CCR7+CD45RA+ naive T cells. The CDR3 coding sequence is TGTGCCAGCAGCTTAAAGCTCGACTGGAGGCCGTCCGATACGCAGTATTTT. It encodes CASSLKLDWRPSDTQYF.